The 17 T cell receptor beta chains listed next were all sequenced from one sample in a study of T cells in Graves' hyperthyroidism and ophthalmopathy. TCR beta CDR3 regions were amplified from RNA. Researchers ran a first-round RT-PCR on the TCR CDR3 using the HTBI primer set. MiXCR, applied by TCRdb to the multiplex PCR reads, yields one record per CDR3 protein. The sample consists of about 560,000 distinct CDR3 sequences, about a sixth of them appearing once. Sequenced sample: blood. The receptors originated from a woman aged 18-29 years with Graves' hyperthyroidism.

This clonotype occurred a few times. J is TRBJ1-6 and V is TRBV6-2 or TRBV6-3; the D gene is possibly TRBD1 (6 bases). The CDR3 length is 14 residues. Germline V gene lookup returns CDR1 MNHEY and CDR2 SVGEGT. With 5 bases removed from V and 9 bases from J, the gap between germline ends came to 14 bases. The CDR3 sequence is CASSPEGDTSPLHF. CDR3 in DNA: TGTGCCAGCAGTCCTGAGGGGGATACTTCACCCCTCCACTTT.

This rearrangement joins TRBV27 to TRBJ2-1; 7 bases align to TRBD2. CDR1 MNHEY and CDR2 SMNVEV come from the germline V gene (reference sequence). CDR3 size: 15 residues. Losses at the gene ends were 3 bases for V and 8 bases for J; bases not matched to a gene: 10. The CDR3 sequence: CASSFYSRRGDEQFF. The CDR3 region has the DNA TGTGCCAGCAGTTTTTACTCTCGCCGGGGGGATGAGCAGTTCTTC.

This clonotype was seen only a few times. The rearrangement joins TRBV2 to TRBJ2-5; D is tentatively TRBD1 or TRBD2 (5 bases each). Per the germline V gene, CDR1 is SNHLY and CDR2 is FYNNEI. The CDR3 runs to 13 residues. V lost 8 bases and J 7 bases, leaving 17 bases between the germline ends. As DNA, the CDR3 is TGTGCCAGCGGGACGGGGAGCGATGGGACCCAGTACTTC. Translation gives CASGTGSDGTQYF.

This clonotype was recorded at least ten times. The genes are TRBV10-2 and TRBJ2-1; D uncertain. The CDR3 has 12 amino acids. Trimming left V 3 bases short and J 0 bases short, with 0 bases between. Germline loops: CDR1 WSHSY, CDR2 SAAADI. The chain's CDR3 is CASSDSYNEQFF. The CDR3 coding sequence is TGCGCCAGCAGTGACTCCTACAATGAGCAGTTCTTC.

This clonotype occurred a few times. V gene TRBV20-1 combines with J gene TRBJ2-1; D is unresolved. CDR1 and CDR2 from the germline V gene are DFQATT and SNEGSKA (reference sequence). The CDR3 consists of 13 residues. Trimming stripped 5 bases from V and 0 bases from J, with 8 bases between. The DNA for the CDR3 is TGCAGTGCTTATCTCTTCTCCTACAATGAGCAGTTCTTC. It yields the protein CSAYLFSYNEQFF.

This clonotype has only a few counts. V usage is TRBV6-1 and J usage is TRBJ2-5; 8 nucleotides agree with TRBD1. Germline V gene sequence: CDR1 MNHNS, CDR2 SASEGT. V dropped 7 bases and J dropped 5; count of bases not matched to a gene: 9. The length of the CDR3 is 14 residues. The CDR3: CASNRTGRMETQYF. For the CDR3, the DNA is TGTGCCAGCAACAGGACAGGGAGGATGGAGACCCAGTACTTC.

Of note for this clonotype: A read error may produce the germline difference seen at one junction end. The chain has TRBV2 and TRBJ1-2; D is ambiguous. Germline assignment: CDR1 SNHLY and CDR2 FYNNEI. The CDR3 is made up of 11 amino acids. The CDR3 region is CATSDPYGYTF. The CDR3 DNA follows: TGTGCCACCAGTGACCCCTATGGCTACACCTTC.

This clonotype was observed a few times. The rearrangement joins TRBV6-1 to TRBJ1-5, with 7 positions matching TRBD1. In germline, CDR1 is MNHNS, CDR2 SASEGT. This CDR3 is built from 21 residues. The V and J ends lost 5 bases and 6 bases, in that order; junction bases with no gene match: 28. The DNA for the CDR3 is TGTGCCAGCAGTCCCCGGGCGACAGGGCTCCTCGGGGGAATGATAGTTCAGCCCCAGCATTTT. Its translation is CASSPRATGLLGGMIVQPQHF.

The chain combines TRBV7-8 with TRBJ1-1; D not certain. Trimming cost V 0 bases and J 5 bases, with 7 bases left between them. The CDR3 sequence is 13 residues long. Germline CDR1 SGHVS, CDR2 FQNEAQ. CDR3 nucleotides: TGTGCCAGCAGCTTAGCGCTCGCTACTGAAGCTTTCTTT. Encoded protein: CASSLALATEAFF.

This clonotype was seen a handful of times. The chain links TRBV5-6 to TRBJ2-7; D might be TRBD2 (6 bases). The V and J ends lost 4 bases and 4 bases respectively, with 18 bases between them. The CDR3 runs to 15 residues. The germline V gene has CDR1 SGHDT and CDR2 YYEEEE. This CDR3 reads CASSGTDSKSYEQYF. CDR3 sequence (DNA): TGTGCCAGCAGCGGGACTGACAGTAAGTCTTACGAGCAGTACTTC.

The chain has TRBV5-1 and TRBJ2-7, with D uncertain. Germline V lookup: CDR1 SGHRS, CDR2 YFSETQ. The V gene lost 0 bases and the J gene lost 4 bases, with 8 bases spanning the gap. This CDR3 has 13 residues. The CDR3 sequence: CASSLASEYEQYF. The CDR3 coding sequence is TGCGCCAGCAGCTTGGCCAGCGAATACGAGCAGTACTTC.

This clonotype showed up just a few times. The CDR3 region has the DNA TGCGCCAGCAGCTTGGCCCATGGACGGCAAGAGCACGGCTACACCTTC. Translating it yields CASSLAHGRQEHGYTF. The chain has TRBV5-1 and TRBJ1-2, with D unclear. The germline V gene has CDR1 SGHRS and CDR2 YFSETQ. The V and J ends lost 0 bases and 8 bases respectively, with 20 bases between them. The length of the CDR3 is 16 residues.

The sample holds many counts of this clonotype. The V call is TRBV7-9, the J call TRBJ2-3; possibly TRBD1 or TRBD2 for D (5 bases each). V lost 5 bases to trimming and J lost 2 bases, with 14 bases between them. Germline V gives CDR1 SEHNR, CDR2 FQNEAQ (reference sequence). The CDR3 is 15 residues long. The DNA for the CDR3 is TGTGCCAGCAGCGCCGGGGCCACGAACACAGATACGCAGTATTTT. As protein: CASSAGATNTDTQYF.

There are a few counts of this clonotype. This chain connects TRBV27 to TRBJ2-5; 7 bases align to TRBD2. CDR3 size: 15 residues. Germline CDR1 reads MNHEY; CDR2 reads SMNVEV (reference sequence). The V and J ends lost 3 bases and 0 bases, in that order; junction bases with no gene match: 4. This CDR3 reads CASSLWLADQETQYF. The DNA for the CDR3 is TGTGCCAGCAGTTTGTGGCTAGCGGACCAAGAGACCCAGTACTTC.

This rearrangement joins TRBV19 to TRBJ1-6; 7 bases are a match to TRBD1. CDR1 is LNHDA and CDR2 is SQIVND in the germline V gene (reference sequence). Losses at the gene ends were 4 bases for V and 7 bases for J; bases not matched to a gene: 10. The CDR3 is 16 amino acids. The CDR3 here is CASSTRGTVKNSPLHF. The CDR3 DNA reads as TGTGCCAGTAGTACAAGAGGGACAGTGAAGAATTCACCCCTCCACTTT.

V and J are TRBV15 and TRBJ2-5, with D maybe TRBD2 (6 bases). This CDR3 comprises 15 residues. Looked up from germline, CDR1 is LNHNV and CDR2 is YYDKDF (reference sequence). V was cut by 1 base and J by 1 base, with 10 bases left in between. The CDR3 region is CATSRGVAVQETQYF. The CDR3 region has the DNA TGTGCCACCAGCAGAGGGGTAGCGGTCCAAGAGACCCAGTACTTC.

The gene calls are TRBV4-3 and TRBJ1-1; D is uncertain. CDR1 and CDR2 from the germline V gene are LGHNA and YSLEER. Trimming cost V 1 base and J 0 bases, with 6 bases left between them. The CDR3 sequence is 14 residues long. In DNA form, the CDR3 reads TGCGCCAGCAGCCAAGGGGCTTTGAACACTGAAGCTTTCTTT. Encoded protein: CASSQGALNTEAFF.